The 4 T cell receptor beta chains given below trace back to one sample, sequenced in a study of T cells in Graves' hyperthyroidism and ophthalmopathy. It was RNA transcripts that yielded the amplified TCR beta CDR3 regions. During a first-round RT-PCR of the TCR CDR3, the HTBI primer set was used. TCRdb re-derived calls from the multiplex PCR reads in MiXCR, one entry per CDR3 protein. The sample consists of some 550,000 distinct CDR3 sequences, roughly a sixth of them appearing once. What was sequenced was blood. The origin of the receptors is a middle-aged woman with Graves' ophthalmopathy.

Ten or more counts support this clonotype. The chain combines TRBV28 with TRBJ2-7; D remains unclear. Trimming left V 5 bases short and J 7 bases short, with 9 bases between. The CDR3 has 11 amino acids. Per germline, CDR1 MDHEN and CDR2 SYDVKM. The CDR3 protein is CASSGRTEQYF. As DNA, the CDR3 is TGTGCCAGCAGTGGTAGAACAGAGCAGTACTTC.

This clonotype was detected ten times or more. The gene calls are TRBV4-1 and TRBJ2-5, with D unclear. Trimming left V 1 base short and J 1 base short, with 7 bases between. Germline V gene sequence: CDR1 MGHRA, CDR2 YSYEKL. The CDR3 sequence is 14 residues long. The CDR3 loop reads CASSQVGGQETQYF. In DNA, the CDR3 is TGCGCCAGCAGCCAAGTGGGCGGCCAAGAGACCCAGTACTTC.

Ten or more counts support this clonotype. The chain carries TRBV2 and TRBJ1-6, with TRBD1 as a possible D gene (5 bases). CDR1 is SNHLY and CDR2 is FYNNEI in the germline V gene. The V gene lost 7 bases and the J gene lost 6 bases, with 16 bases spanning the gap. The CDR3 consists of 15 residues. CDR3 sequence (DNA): TGTGCCAGCACCGTTTGGGACCGGAGTAATTCACCCCTCCACTTT. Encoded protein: CASTVWDRSNSPLHF.

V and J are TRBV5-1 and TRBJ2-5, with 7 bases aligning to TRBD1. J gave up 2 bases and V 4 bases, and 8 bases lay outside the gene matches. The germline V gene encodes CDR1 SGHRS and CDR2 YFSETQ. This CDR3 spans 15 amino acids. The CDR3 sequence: CASSRGLADQETQYF. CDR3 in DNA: TGCGCCAGCAGCAGGGGGCTAGCAGATCAAGAGACCCAGTACTTC.